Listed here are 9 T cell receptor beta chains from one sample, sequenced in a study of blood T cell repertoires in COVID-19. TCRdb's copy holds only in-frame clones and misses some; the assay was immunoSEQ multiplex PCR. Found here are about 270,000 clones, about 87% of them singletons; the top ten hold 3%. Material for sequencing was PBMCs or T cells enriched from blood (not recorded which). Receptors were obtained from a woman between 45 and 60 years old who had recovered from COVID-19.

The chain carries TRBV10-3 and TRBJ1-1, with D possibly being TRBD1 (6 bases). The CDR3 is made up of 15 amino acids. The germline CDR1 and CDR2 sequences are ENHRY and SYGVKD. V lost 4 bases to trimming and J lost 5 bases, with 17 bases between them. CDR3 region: CAISGRDKGGTEAFF. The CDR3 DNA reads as TGTGCCATCAGTGGTCGGGACAAAGGCGGAACTGAAGCTTTCTTT.

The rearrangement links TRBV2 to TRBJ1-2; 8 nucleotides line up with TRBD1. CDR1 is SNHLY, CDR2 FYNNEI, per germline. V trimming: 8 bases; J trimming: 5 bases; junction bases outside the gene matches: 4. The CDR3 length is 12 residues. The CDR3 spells CASSRQGYGYTF. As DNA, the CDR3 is TGTGCCAGCTCTAGACAGGGGTATGGCTACACCTTC.

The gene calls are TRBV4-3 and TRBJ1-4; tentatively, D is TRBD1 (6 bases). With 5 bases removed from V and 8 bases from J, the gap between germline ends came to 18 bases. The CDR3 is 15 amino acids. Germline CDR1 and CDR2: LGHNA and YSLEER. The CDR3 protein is CASSVQRGGREKLFF. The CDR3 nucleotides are TGCGCCAGCAGCGTACAGAGAGGGGGACGGGAAAAACTGTTTTTT.

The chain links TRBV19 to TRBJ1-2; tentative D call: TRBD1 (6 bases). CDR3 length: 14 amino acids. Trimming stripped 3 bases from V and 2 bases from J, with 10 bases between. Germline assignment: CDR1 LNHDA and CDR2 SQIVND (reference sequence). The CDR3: CASSMGAQNYGYTF. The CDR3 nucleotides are TGTGCCAGTAGTATGGGGGCGCAGAACTATGGCTACACCTTC.

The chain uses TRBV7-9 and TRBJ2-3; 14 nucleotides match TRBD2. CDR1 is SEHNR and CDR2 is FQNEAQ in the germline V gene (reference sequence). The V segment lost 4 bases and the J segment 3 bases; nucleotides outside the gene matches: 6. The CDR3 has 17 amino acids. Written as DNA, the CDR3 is TGTGCCAGCAGCTCCCGACTAGCGGGAGGGAGAACAGATACGCAGTATTTT. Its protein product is CASSSRLAGGRTDTQYF.

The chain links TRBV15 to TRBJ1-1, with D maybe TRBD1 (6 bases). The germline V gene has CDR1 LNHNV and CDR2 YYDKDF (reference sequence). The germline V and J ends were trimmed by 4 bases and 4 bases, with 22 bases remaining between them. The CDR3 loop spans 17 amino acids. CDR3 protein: CATSKSQGLYAGTEAFF. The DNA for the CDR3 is TGTGCCACCAGCAAATCACAGGGCTTATACGCCGGCACTGAAGCTTTCTTT.

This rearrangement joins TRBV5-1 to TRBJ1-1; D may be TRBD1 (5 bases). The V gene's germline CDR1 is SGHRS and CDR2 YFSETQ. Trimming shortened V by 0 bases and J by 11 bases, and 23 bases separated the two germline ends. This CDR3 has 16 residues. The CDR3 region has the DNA TGCGCCAGCAGCTTGGGGGGTGGCGGGACTGCACTGCGCGCTTTCTTT. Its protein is CASSLGGGGTALRAFF.

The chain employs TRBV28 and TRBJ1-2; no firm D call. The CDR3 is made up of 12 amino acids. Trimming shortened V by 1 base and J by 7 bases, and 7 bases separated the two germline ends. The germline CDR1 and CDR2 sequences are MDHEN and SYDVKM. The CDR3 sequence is CASSLFTGGYTF. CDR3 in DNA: TGTGCCAGCAGTTTATTTACCGGTGGCTACACCTTC.

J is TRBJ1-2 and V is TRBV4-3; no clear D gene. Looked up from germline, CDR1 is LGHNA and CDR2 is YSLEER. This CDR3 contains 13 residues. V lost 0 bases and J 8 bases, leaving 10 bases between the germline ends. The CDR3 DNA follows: TGCGCCAGCAGCCAAGATGTGAGGGTGGGCTACACCTTC. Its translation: CASSQDVRVGYTF.